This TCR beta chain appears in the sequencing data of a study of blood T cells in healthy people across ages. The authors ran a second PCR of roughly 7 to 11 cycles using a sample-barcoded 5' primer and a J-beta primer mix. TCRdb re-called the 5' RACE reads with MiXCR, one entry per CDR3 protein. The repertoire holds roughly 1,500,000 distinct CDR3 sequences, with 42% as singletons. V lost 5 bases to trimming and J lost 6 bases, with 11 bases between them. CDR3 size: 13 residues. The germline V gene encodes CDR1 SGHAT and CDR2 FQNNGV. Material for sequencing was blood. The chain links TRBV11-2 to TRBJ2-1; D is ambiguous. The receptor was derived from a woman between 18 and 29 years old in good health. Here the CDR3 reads CASSVVAGNEQFF. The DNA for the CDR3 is TGTGCCAGCAGCGTAGTCGCTGGCAATGAGCAGTTCTTC. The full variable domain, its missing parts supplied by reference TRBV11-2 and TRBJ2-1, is EAGVAQSPRYKIIEKRQSVAFWCNPISGHATLYWYQQILGQGPKLLIQFQNNGVVDDSQLPKDRFSAERLKGVDSTLKIQPAKLEDSAVYLCASSVVAGNEQFFGPGTRLTVL.